This T cell receptor beta chain was sequenced for a study of CD8+ T cells in alopecia areata. Study-wide points: Scalp specimens additionally yield sequences from normal skin's resident alphabeta T cells. It was lesional scalp, especially alopecia totalis/universalis, that showed higher clonality than normal scalp. Among patients, TCR sharing was less clear than in mice, a difference possibly due in part to HLA diversity in the patient population.

Germline trimming cut 5 bases from V and 0 bases from J; bases unmatched to any gene: 12. The CDR3 loop spans 18 amino acids. Germline CDR1 reads MDHEN; CDR2 reads SYDVKM. This clone has only a few counts. Its target is unknown. Isolated RNA was reverse transcribed into cDNA used as the sequencing template. The method was immunoSEQ multiplex PCR; TCRdb's version includes in-frame clones alone and lacks a portion of them. The sample carries 55,000 to 65,000 clones, roughly 46% recorded once. Samples from alopecia areata patients were lesional scalp punch biopsies and peripheral blood. Sequenced sample: NKG2D-low CD8+ T cells sorted from blood. This receptor was taken from a human donor with alopecia areata. The J gene is TRBJ2-2, the V gene TRBV28, with TRBD1 identical over 7 bases. The CDR3 sequence is CASSRTTGPGPNTGELFF. As DNA, the CDR3 is TGTGCCAGCAGTCGTACGACAGGGCCTGGTCCGAACACCGGGGAGCTGTTTTTT. Supplemented by reference TRBV28 and TRBJ2-2, the full variable domain reads DVKVTQSSRYLVKRTGEKVFLECVQDMDHENMFWYRQDPGLGLRLIYFSYDVKMKEKGDIPEGYSVSREKKERFSLILESASTNQTSMYLCASSRTTGPGPNTGELFFGEGSRLTVL.